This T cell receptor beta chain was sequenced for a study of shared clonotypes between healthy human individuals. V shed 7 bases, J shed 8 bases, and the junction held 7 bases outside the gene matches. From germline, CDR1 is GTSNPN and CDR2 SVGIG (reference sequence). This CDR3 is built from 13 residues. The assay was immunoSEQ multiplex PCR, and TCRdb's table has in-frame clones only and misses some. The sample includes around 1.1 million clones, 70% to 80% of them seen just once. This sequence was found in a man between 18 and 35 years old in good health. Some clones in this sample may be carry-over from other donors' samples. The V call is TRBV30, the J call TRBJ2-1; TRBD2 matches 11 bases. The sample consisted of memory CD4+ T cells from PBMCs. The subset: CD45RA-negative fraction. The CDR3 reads CAFVTSGSDEQFF. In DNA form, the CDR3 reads TGTGCCTTCGTAACTAGCGGGAGCGATGAGCAGTTCTTC.